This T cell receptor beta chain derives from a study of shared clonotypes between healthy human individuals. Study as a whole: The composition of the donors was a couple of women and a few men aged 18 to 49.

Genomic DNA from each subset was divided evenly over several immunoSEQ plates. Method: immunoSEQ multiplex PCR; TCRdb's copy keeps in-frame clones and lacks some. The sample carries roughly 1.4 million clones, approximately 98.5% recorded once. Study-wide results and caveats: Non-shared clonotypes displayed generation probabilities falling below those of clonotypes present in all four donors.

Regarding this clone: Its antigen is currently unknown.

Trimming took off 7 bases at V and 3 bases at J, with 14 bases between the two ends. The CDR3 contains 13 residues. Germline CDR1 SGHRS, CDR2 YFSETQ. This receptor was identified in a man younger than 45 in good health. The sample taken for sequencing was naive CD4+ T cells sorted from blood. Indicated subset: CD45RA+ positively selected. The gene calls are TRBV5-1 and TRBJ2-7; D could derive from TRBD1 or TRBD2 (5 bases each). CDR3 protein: CASGTPGFYEQYF. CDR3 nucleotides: TGCGCCAGCGGGACCCCTGGATTCTACGAGCAGTACTTC.